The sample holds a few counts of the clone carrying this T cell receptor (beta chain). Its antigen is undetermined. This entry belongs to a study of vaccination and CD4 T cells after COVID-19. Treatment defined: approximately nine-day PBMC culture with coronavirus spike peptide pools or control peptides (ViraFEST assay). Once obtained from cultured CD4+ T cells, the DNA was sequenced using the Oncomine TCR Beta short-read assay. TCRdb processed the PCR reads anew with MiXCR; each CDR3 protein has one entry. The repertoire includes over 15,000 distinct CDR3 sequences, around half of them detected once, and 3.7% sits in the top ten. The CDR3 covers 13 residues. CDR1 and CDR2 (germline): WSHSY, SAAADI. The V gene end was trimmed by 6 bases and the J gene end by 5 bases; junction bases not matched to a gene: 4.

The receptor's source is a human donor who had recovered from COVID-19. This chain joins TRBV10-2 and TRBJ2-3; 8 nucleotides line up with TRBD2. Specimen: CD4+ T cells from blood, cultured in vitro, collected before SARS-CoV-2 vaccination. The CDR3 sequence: CASSSLAVDTQYF. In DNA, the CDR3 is TGCGCCAGCAGCTCACTAGCGGTAGATACGCAGTATTTT.